This record looks at one T cell receptor (beta chain) sequence and its context. Its antigen remains unknown. This sample stems from a study of T cell responses to AZD1222 COVID-19 vaccine. Sequenced by immunoSEQ multiplex PCR; TCRdb stores in-frame clones only, minus some. The repertoire holds under 150,000 clones, with 88% as singletons. CDR1 SGHVS and CDR2 FNYEAQ come from the germline V gene. Trimming took off 1 base at V and 2 bases at J, with 8 bases between the two ends. The CDR3 is 14 amino acids. Study-wide results and limits: All repertoire sampling was performed exclusively after the peak T cell response.

This rearrangement joins TRBV7-6 to TRBJ1-1; weak D call: TRBD1 (6 bases). The sequenced sample was peripheral blood, obtained on day 0 of AZD1222 vaccination. The source is an adult in good health. The CDR3 sequence: CASSLGTVNTEAFF. CDR3 nucleotides: TGTGCCAGCAGCTTAGGGACAGTAAACACTGAAGCTTTCTTT.